There are a few counts of the clone carrying this T cell receptor beta chain. Its matching antigen is unknown. Its ends do not fully match the called genes, so a read error is possible. Evenly divided among several immunoSEQ plates was the genomic DNA of each subset. Replicate sorted-subset PCRs were loaded with 150 to 200 ng DNA, roughly 33,000 T cell genomes. TCRdb's copy holds only in-frame clones and misses some; the assay was immunoSEQ multiplex PCR. This table holds around 1.9 million clones, around 93% found once. This sample was included in a study of shared clonotypes between healthy human individuals. Study in general: A couple of women and a few men aged 18 to 49 made up the donors. Study-wide findings and caveats: On the whole, naive subsets had larger estimated richness than memory subsets had.

This CDR3 region has 12 residues. Germline lookup yields CDR1 PRHDT and CDR2 FYEKMQ (reference sequence). Terminally differentiated effector memory CD45RA+ cells were excluded from the naive CD8 cells, which were CD45RO-negative and positively selected for CCR7. The gene calls are TRBV13 and TRBJ1-1; 7 positions agree with TRBD1. Sequenced: naive CD8+ T cells from PBMCs. The TCR was taken from a man younger than 30 in good health. Some clones in this sample may be carry-over from other donors' samples. CDR3 bases: TGTGCCAGCAGCGTAGGACAGGCAGAAGCTTTCTTT. This sequence encodes CASSVGQAEAFF.